The clone carrying this T cell receptor (beta chain) was recorded only once. The antigen is undetermined. The CDR3 spans 13 residues. The V end was cut by 8 bases, the J end by 1 base, with 9 bases between. Germline loops: CDR1 SGHTA, CDR2 FQGNSA. Once RNA had been extracted, it was reverse transcribed into cDNA to act as the sequencing template. Sequencing was performed with immunoSEQ multiplex PCR; in TCRdb, only in-frame clones are kept and a portion is missing. In the table there are 180,000 or so clones, about 63% of which are singletons. T lymphocytes (CD4+ and CD8+) were sorted from PBMCs. The data originate from a study of CD8+ T cells in alopecia areata. The study, taken as a whole, reports: It was less clear whether patients shared TCRs than it was in mice, possibly because of HLA. Normal skin's resident alphabeta T cells are also sequenced in scalp samples.

The chain carries TRBV7-2 and TRBJ2-4, with TRBD1 as a possible D gene (5 bases). The sequence was obtained from a human donor with alopecia areata. The specimen comprised CD4+ T cells sorted from blood, sampled at week 0. The CDR3 bases are TGTGCCAGCGCAGGGATTGCCAAAAACATTCAGTACTTC. The encoded protein is CASAGIAKNIQYF.